This entry lists 12 T cell receptor beta chains sequenced from one sample in a study of T cell changes during pregnancy in multiple sclerosis (dated by TCRdb to about 2019). The library was built by means of the immunoSEQ multiplex PCR assay. Held by TCRdb, this immuneACCESS table contains in-frame sequences only and omits some clones. Under half of the omission traces to an unresolved V gene where checked; the cause of the rest is unknown. The sample table records some 85,000 clones; over 90% of these occur just once. The ten largest account for about 1% of the sample. The sequenced sample was peripheral blood, obtained in the second trimester of pregnancy. The receptors come from a female donor with multiple sclerosis, enrolled in a pregnancy study.

V usage is TRBV4-2 and J usage is TRBJ2-3; TRBD2 agrees at 11 bases. The CDR3 has 14 amino acids. The germline gives CDR1 LGHNA, CDR2 YNFKEQ. J gave up 7 bases and V 6 bases, and 6 bases lay outside the gene matches. The CDR3 bases are TGTGCCAGCAGAACTAGCGGGAGTAGGAATACGCAGTATTTT. Protein product: CASRTSGSRNTQYF.

V is TRBV13 and J is TRBJ2-1, with TRBD2 matching over 13 bases. The V segment lost 0 bases and the J segment 4 bases; nucleotides outside the gene matches: 3. Per the germline V gene, CDR1 is PRHDT and CDR2 is FYEKMQ (reference sequence). The CDR3 consists of 17 residues. In DNA form, the CDR3 reads TGTGCCAGCAGCTTAGGACTAGCGGGAGGGAAATACAATGAGCAGTTCTTC. It translates to CASSLGLAGGKYNEQFF. Together with reference TRBV13 and TRBJ2-1, the CDR3 gives the full variable domain: AAGVIQSPRHLIKEKRETATLKCYPIPRHDTVYWYQQGPGQDPQFLISFYEKMQSDKGSIPDRFSAQQFSDYHSELNMSSLELGDSALYFCASSLGLAGGKYNEQFFGPGTRLTVL.

This rearrangement joins TRBV11-2 to TRBJ2-2; 7 nucleotides line up with TRBD2. V was clipped by 5 bases and J by 0 bases; unmatched bases: 9. Germline lookup yields CDR1 SGHAT and CDR2 FQNNGV. CDR3 length equals 17 residues. Here the CDR3 reads CASSPFFSGSNTGELFF. CDR3 DNA: TGTGCCAGCAGCCCCTTCTTTAGCGGGTCGAACACCGGGGAGCTGTTTTTT. Full variable domain (rest looked up from reference TRBV11-2 and TRBJ2-2): EAGVAQSPRYKIIEKRQSVAFWCNPISGHATLYWYQQILGQGPKLLIQFQNNGVVDDSQLPKDRFSAERLKGVDSTLKIQPAKLEDSAVYLCASSPFFSGSNTGELFFGEGSRLTVL.

CDR3 coding DNA: TGTGCCAGCAGTGACGGGACAGCTCTTAATGAAAAACTGTTTTTT. Protein product: CASSDGTALNEKLFF. The chain joins TRBV6-1 to TRBJ1-4; 7 bases are a match to TRBD1. V lost 3 bases, J lost 4 bases, and 5 bases stayed unmatched. Per the germline V gene, CDR1 is MNHNS and CDR2 is SASEGT. The CDR3 spans 15 residues.

The gene calls are TRBV19 and TRBJ1-1; no reliable D call. The V end lost 3 bases, the J end lost 0 bases, and 17 bases lay between the germline ends. The CDR3 loop spans 17 amino acids. The germline V gene has CDR1 LNHDA and CDR2 SQIVND (reference sequence). This CDR3 reads CASSMSQQRRLNTEAFF. CDR3 bases: TGTGCCAGTAGTATGAGTCAACAACGGCGGCTGAACACTGAAGCTTTCTTT.

CDR3 residues: CASSLVSQGVGGANVLTF. In nucleotides, the CDR3 is TGCGCCAGCAGCTTGGTATCGCAAGGGGTCGGCGGGGCCAACGTCCTGACTTTC. The chain is built from TRBV5-1 and TRBJ2-6, with D tentatively TRBD1 (5 bases). This CDR3 has 18 amino acids. Trimming shortened V by 0 bases and J by 4 bases, and 17 bases separated the two germline ends. Germline V gene data show CDR1 as SGHRS and CDR2 as YFSETQ.

The chain combines TRBV30 with TRBJ1-2; D unclear. Germline V gene sequence: CDR1 GTSNPN, CDR2 SVGIG (reference sequence). Trimming took 3 bases from V and 0 from J, leaving 11 bases between them. This CDR3 is 14 amino acids long. CDR3 DNA: TGTGCCTGGAGCAGACAAGGCACTAACTATGGCTACACCTTC. This translates into CAWSRQGTNYGYTF.

This rearrangement joins TRBV19 to TRBJ2-3; D ambiguous. The CDR3 consists of 12 residues. Trimming removed 3 bases at V and 6 bases at J, with 7 bases between. Germline assignment: CDR1 LNHDA and CDR2 SQIVND (reference sequence). In DNA, the CDR3 is TGTGCCAGTAGTATCGGGTTGGATACGCAGTATTTT. Encoded protein: CASSIGLDTQYF.

This clone was seen more than once but under ten times. This chain joins TRBV25-1 and TRBJ2-1, with 8 bases that match TRBD2. CDR3 length: 13 amino acids. The V gene end was trimmed by 5 bases and the J gene end by 4 bases; junction bases not matched to a gene: 1. Looked up from germline, CDR1 is MGHDK and CDR2 is SYGVNS. CDR3 sequence (DNA): TGTGCCAGCAGTCGCGGGGGGTACAATGAGCAGTTCTTC. This translates into CASSRGGYNEQFF.

This clone was seen a single time. The rearrangement joins TRBV5-1 to TRBJ2-7, with 7 bases identical to TRBD2. The CDR3 covers 14 residues. Trimming took 1 base from V and 2 from J; bases not matched to a gene: 3. CDR1 is SGHRS, CDR2 YFSETQ, per germline. Here the CDR3 DNA reads TGCGCCAGCAGCTTGAGGCGGGGGACCTACGAGCAGTACTTC. Translated: CASSLRRGTYEQYF.

This CDR3 reads CASSPRGQGSYNEQFF. The CDR3 DNA follows: TGTGCCAGCAGCCCGAGGGGCCAGGGGTCCTACAATGAGCAGTTCTTC. This chain links TRBV7-2 with TRBJ2-1; D possibly corresponds to TRBD1 (6 bases). V lost 5 bases, J lost 1 base, and 15 bases lay in between. The CDR3 is 16 amino acids. In germline, CDR1 is SGHTA, CDR2 FQGNSA.

The chain employs TRBV6-1 and TRBJ1-5; 10 nucleotides align to TRBD1. From germline, CDR1 is MNHNS and CDR2 SASEGT. This CDR3 comprises 15 residues. V shed 8 bases and J 3 bases; nucleotides not matched to a gene: 7. The CDR3 is CASRGDRGSNQPQHF. CDR3 coding DNA: TGTGCCAGCCGTGGGGACAGGGGATCCAATCAGCCCCAGCATTTT.